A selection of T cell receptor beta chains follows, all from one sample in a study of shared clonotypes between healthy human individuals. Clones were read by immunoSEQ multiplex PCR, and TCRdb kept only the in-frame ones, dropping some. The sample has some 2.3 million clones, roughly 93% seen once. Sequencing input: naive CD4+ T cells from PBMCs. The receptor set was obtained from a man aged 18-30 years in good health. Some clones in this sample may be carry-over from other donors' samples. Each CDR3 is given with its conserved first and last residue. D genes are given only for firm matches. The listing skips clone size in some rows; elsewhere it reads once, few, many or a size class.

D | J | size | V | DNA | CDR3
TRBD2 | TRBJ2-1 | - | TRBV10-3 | TGTGCCATCAGTGCTGGGCGGGAGGTACGGAATGAGCAGTTCTTC | CAISAGREVRNEQFF
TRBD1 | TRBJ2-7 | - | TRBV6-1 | TGTGCCAGCAGCCGTTCAGGGACAGACCCGCGGGAGCAGTACTTC | CASSRSGTDPREQYF
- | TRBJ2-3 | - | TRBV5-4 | TGTGCCAGCAGCAAGGGACTGGAAAGCACAGATACGCAGTATTTT | CASSKGLESTDTQYF
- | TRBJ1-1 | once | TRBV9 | TGTGCCAGCAGCGTAGTTCAAAGACCCTTCATGAACACTGAAGCTTTCTTT | CASSVVQRPFMNTEAFF
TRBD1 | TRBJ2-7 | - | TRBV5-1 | TGCGCCAGCAGCCCCGGACAGGGGGCCTACGAGCAGTACTTC | CASSPGQGAYEQYF
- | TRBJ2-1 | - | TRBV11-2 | TGTGCCAGCAGCTTTCGGCGAAACTCCTACAATGAGCAGTTCTTC | CASSFRRNSYNEQFF
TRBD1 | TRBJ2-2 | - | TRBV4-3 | TGCGCCAGCAGCCCCGGGACAGGGCGAACCGGGGAGCTGTTTTTT | CASSPGTGRTGELFF
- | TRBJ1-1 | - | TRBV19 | TGTGCCAGAATGAGAAACACTGAAGCTTTCTTT | CARMRNTEAFF
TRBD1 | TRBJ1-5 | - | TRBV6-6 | TGTGCCAGCAGTTACCAGGGGGGACAGCCCCAGCATTTT | CASSYQGGQPQHF
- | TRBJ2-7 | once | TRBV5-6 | TGTGCCAGCAGCTGGGCCCCCGGGGCGCGTGAGCAGTACTTC | CASSWAPGAREQYF
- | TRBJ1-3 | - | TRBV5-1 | TGCGCCAGCAGCCCGGGGAGTTCTGGAAACACCATATATTTT | CASSPGSSGNTIYF
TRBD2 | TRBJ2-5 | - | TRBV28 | TGTGCCAGCATGAGAAGGCTAGCGGGGGAGACCCAGTACTTC | CASMRRLAGETQYF
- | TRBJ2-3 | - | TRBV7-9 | TGTGCCAGCAGCCTGCGTGGTTCGGGCAGGTTAAGGACAGATACGCAGTATTTT | CASSLRGSGRLRTDTQYF
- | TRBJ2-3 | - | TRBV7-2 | TGTGCCAGCAGCTTAGAGAGGAGCTCCCTCACAGATACGCAGTATTTT | CASSLERSSLTDTQYF
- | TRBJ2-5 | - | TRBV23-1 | TGCGCCAGCAGTCAAACGGGACGGAGGATGGAAGAGACCCAGTACTTC | CASSQTGRRMEETQYF
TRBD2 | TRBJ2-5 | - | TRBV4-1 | TGCGCCAGCAGCCCTGGGACTAGCGGTCAAGAGACCCAGTACTTC | CASSPGTSGQETQYF
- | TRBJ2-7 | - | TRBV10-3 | TGTGCCATCACCCGGACTAAAGGGAACTACGAGCAGTACTTC | CAITRTKGNYEQYF
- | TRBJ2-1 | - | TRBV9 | TGTGCCAGCAGCGTAGGGAATCACAATGAGCAGTTCTTC | CASSVGNHNEQFF
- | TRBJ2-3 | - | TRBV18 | TGTGCCAGCTCACGACCGGGTGACACAGATACGCAGTATTTT | CASSRPGDTDTQYF
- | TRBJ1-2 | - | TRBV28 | TGTGCCAGCAGCCAGACAGAAAACTATGGCTACACCTTC | CASSQTENYGYTF
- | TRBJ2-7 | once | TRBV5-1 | TGCGCCAGCAGCCTCCTGAGACAGCACTACGAGCAGTACTTC | CASSLLRQHYEQYF
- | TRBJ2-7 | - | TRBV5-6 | TGTGCCAGCAGCTTGGGCGGGACCCTTCGGGGCGAGCAGTACTTC | CASSLGGTLRGEQYF
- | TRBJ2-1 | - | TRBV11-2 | TGTGCCAGCAGCTTAGCATTGGGGCTAGCTTATGAGCAGTTCTTC | CASSLALGLAYEQFF
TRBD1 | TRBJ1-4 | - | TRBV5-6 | TGTGCCAGCAGCTTGATACAGGGGGGGATTGAACTGTTTTTT | CASSLIQGGIELFF
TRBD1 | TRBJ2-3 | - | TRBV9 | TGTGCCAGCAGCATACGGGACAGGGGGAAGTCCACAGATACGCAGTATTTT | CASSIRDRGKSTDTQYF
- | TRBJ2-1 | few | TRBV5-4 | TGTGCCAGCAGCCCAAGATCGGGCGGCGACTACAATGAGCAGTTCTTC | CASSPRSGGDYNEQFF
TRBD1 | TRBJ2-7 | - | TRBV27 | TGTGCCAGCAGGGGGGACAGGGGGCTAAACTACGAGCAGTACTTC | CASRGDRGLNYEQYF
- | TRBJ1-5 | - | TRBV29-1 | TGCAGCGTGGGGGGGCTGGGCAATCAGCCCCAGCATTTT | CSVGGLGNQPQHF